The T cell receptor (beta chain) under discussion was sequenced for a study of radiation and T cells in renal cell carcinoma. In the study overall: Nephrectomy followed 15 Gy stereotactic body radiation by 4 weeks. Whole-study findings and limits: In blood, top tumor clones expanded by 2 weeks, shrinking by 4.

A note on this clone: The antigen remains undetermined.

Germline V gene sequence: CDR1 SQVTM, CDR2 ANQGSEA. This CDR3 is 11 amino acids long. Time point denoted: baseline pretreatment blood. Treatment meaning: 15 Gy SBRT to primary tumor, nephrectomy 4 weeks later. Measured with immunoSEQ multiplex PCR; TCRdb has only the in-frame clones, and not every one. The sample lists about 61,000 clones, just under 80% occurring once. Here the sequenced sample was blood, taken from a patient whose treatment included radiotherapy and nephrectomy. The chain combines TRBV29-1 with TRBJ1-1; D remains ambiguous. The receptor was isolated from a man aged 60 to 69 with renal cell carcinoma. The DNA for the CDR3 is TGCAGTTTTAATTGGGGCACTGAAGCTTTCTTT. As protein: CSFNWGTEAFF.